The 25 T cell receptor beta chains below were found in one sample sequenced in a study of T-cell reconstitution after alpha-beta-depleted transplantation in children. Preparation of the TCRbeta library involved a method that used unique molecular identifiers. Each CDR3 protein is one row after TCRdb ran MiXCR on the PCR reads. The sample records approximately 1,000,000 distinct CDR3 sequences, about 29% being singletons. The specimen was PBMCs, mostly from graft donor cells, collected 360 days after TCRalphabeta/CD19-depleted stem cell transplant. These receptors all come from a boy under two years old who had a stem cell transplant for SCID, so the T cells may come from the graft donor.

This rearrangement joins TRBV11-2 to TRBJ2-1; possibly TRBD1 or TRBD2 for D (5 bases each). The V gene's germline CDR1 is SGHAT and CDR2 FQNNGV. Trimming pared 5 bases from V and 5 bases from J, leaving 10 bases between. The CDR3 runs to 13 residues. CDR3 sequence reads: CASSRGPDNEQFF. The CDR3, as DNA: TGTGCCAGCAGCCGGGGACCAGACAATGAGCAGTTCTTC.

The V gene is TRBV2, the J gene TRBJ1-2, with no clear D. CDR3 length equals 13 residues. CDR1 and CDR2 from the germline V gene are SNHLY and FYNNEI. The V gene lost 10 bases and the J gene lost 5 bases, with 17 bases spanning the gap. DNA for the CDR3: TGTGCCATCCTCCACGGTCTCGGTTATGGCTACACCTTC. This translates into CAILHGLGYGYTF.

The V and J genes are TRBV20-1 and TRBJ1-5, with TRBD1 as a possible D gene (5 bases). CDR3 length equals 13 residues. V gave up 5 bases and J gave up 4 bases, with 12 bases separating them. The germline V gene has CDR1 DFQATT and CDR2 SNEGSKA (reference sequence). The CDR3 DNA follows: TGCAGTGCTCACTCAGAGGGGAATCAGCCCCAGCATTTT. Translation gives CSAHSEGNQPQHF.

This clonotype showed up just a few times. J is TRBJ1-2 and V is TRBV20-1, with D hard to call. The CDR3 spans 12 residues. Germline assignment: CDR1 DFQATT and CDR2 SNEGSKA (reference sequence). Trimming removed 3 bases from V and 0 bases from J, with 5 bases in between. For the CDR3, the DNA is TGCAGTGCTAGTTCAGCTAACTATGGCTACACCTTC. Its protein product is CSASSANYGYTF.

This sequence joins TRBV12-3 or TRBV12-4 and TRBJ1-2, with D unclear. V lost 6 bases and J lost 7, with 15 bases in between. The CDR3 is 13 residues long. The CDR3 nucleotides read TGTGCCAGCAGCCACCTCCGGCAGGCTGGCTACACCTTC. Translating gives CASSHLRQAGYTF.

This clonotype occurred a few times. This chain joins TRBV7-2 and TRBJ2-6; D remains unclear. Trimming took off 0 bases at V and 1 base at J, with 7 bases between the two ends. The V gene's germline CDR1 is SGHTA and CDR2 FQGNSA. The CDR3 consists of 16 residues. The CDR3 here is CASSLAAGSGANVLTF. In nucleotides, the CDR3 is TGTGCCAGCAGCTTAGCGGCCGGGTCTGGGGCCAACGTCCTGACTTTC.

The V and J genes are TRBV11-2 and TRBJ2-1; D is uncertain. Looked up from germline, CDR1 is SGHAT and CDR2 is FQNNGV. The CDR3 consists of 19 residues. Trimming pared 1 base from V and 7 bases from J, leaving 26 bases between. CDR3 loop: CASSLVPGQIPNHKNEQFF. CDR3 coding DNA: TGTGCCAGCAGCTTAGTTCCAGGTCAAATCCCCAATCACAAGAATGAGCAGTTCTTC.

J is TRBJ1-1 and V is TRBV6-2 or TRBV6-3; 12 bases match TRBD1. The CDR3 is made up of 14 amino acids. With 8 bases clipped from V and 6 bases from J, the junction kept 7 bases outside the gene matches. Germline values: CDR1 MNHEY, CDR2 SVGEGT. CDR3 in DNA: TGTGCCAGCTGGGGGGACAGGGGGCATGCTGAAGCTTTCTTT. This gives the protein CASWGDRGHAEAFF.

The chain has TRBV19 and TRBJ2-2; D gene uncertain. V was shortened by 8 bases and J by 3 bases, with 16 bases between the two germline ends. CDR1 and CDR2 from the germline V gene are LNHDA and SQIVND (reference sequence). The length of the CDR3 is 15 residues. This chain's CDR3 is CASANEGPYTGELFF. DNA for the CDR3: TGTGCCAGTGCGAATGAAGGCCCTTACACCGGGGAGCTGTTTTTT.

This clonotype was counted only a few times. This sequence joins TRBV19 and TRBJ2-1; no definite D call. Trimming removed 9 bases from V and 3 bases from J, with 18 bases in between. The CDR3 consists of 15 residues. Germline V lookup: CDR1 LNHDA, CDR2 SQIVND (reference sequence). This CDR3 reads CASAVGSGVYNEQFF. The DNA for the CDR3 is TGTGCCAGCGCCGTTGGTTCCGGCGTCTACAATGAGCAGTTCTTC.

The rearrangement uses TRBV20-1 and TRBJ2-7; D unresolved. V gave up 2 bases and J gave up 3 bases, with 11 bases separating them. Germline assignment: CDR1 DFQATT and CDR2 SNEGSKA (reference sequence). This CDR3 has 13 residues. CDR3 protein: CSARLWAGYEQYF. Written as DNA, the CDR3 is TGCAGTGCTAGATTGTGGGCCGGCTACGAGCAGTACTTC.

J is TRBJ1-2 and V is TRBV20-1; 7 bases fit TRBD1. The CDR3 spans 14 residues. The J segment lost 0 bases and the V segment lost 7 bases, leaving 8 bases of the junction unmatched. Germline CDR1 reads DFQATT; CDR2 reads SNEGSKA (reference sequence). For the CDR3, the DNA is TGCAGTGTCGCCCGGGACAGACCTAACTATGGCTACACCTTC. Translating it yields CSVARDRPNYGYTF.

V usage is TRBV6-1 and J usage is TRBJ2-1; 8 bases align to TRBD1. Losses at the gene ends were 2 bases for V and 7 bases for J; bases not matched to a gene: 7. CDR1 and CDR2 from the germline V gene are MNHNS and SASEGT. The CDR3 runs to 15 residues. CDR3 amino acids: CASSETGGVWNEQFF. Written as DNA, the CDR3 is TGTGCCAGCAGTGAAACAGGGGGAGTTTGGAATGAGCAGTTCTTC.

This chain links TRBV6-4 with TRBJ1-3; D unresolved. CDR1 and CDR2 (germline): MRHNA, SNTAGT. V shed 0 bases and J shed 0 bases, with 18 bases lying between them. CDR3 length: 19 residues. CDR3 amino acids: CASSDSPFWGTTSGNTIYF. For the CDR3, the DNA is TGTGCCAGCAGTGACTCCCCCTTCTGGGGTACGACCTCTGGAAACACCATATATTTT.

The rearrangement joins TRBV5-1 to TRBJ1-6, with TRBD1 as a possible D gene (5 bases). V dropped 2 bases and J dropped 7 bases, with 7 bases sitting between them. The length of the CDR3 is 13 residues. Per the germline V gene, CDR1 is SGHRS and CDR2 is YFSETQ. DNA for the CDR3: TGCGCCAGCAGCTTTCGACAGAATTCACCCCTCCACTTT. It is translated as CASSFRQNSPLHF.

This clonotype occurred a few times. The rearrangement links TRBV5-1 to TRBJ2-1; D is ambiguous. The CDR3 runs 14 residues. CDR1 is SGHRS, CDR2 YFSETQ, per germline. The V end lost 0 bases, the J end lost 9 bases, and 13 bases lay between the germline ends. CDR3 sequence: CASSLGASTPEQFF. Written as DNA, the CDR3 is TGCGCCAGCAGCTTGGGGGCGTCGACTCCTGAGCAGTTCTTC.

This clonotype was detected only a few times. The V call is TRBV15, the J call TRBJ2-7; D may be TRBD2 (6 bases). This CDR3 spans 18 amino acids. V lost 0 bases and J 3 bases, leaving 21 bases between the germline ends. The germline CDR1 and CDR2 sequences are LNHNV and YYDKDF (reference sequence). CDR3 bases: TGTGCCACCAGCAGAGATGGCCTCTCCGGGACTTTGGTCTACGAGCAGTACTTC. Its translation: CATSRDGLSGTLVYEQYF. The entire variable domain, with the rest obtained from reference TRBV15 and TRBJ2-7, is as follows: DAMVIQNPRYQVTQFGKPVTLSCSQTLNHNVMYWYQQKSSQAPKLLFHYYDKDFNNEADTPDNFQSRRPNTSFCFLDIRSPGLGDTAMYLCATSRDGLSGTLVYEQYFGPGTRLTVT.

This clonotype has just a few counts. V and J are TRBV6-2 or TRBV6-3 and TRBJ2-1; D gene ambiguous. V was pared by 0 bases and J by 10 bases, with 13 bases between. Germline V gives CDR1 MNHEY, CDR2 SVGEGT. The CDR3 totals 14 residues. The CDR3 spells CASSYSIGSQEQFF. The CDR3 DNA sequence: TGTGCCAGCAGTTACTCGATAGGTTCTCAAGAGCAGTTCTTC.

This clonotype was counted only a few times. The rearrangement uses TRBV19 and TRBJ2-1; 8 positions match TRBD2. CDR1 and CDR2 from the germline V gene are LNHDA and SQIVND (reference sequence). This CDR3 is built from 15 residues. Trimming removed 3 bases from V and 4 bases from J; junction bases left unmatched: 5. The CDR3 loop is CASSIRAGGYNEQFF. In DNA, the CDR3 is TGTGCCAGTAGTATCCGGGCGGGGGGATACAATGAGCAGTTCTTC.

The CDR3 DNA reads TGTGCCAGCAGTTTAATCCGGCGGGCCAATGAGCAGTTCTTC. It encodes CASSLIRRANEQFF. The genes are TRBV12-3 or TRBV12-4 and TRBJ2-1, with D tentatively TRBD2 (5 bases). CDR3 length: 14 amino acids. Trimming stripped 2 bases from V and 6 bases from J, with 11 bases between.

The chain recombines TRBV10-2 with TRBJ1-2; 8 bases agree with TRBD1. Losses at the gene ends were 0 bases for V and 8 bases for J; bases not matched to a gene: 8. The CDR3 extends over 15 amino acids. Germline loops: CDR1 WSHSY, CDR2 SAAADI. The CDR3 sequence: CASSESVRGLIGYTF. The CDR3 DNA sequence: TGCGCCAGCAGTGAGTCCGTCAGGGGGCTTATCGGCTACACCTTC.

The sample holds a few counts of this clonotype. The chain couples TRBV5-1 to TRBJ1-4; no clear D gene. V shed 5 bases and J shed 2 bases, with 7 bases lying between them. Germline-derived CDR1 and CDR2 are SGHRS and YFSETQ. The CDR3 runs 13 residues. CDR3 protein: CASRVGTNEKLFF. CDR3 DNA sequence: TGCGCCAGCAGAGTGGGTACTAATGAAAAACTGTTTTTT. The variable domain in full, with the rest retrieved from reference TRBV5-1 and TRBJ1-4, is KAGVTQTPRYLIKTRGQQVTLSCSPISGHRSVSWYQQTPGQGLQFLFEYFSETQRNKGNFPGRFSGRQFSNSRSEMNVSTLELGDSALYLCASRVGTNEKLFFGSGTQLSVL.

In this sample, this clonotype turned up a few times. The V and J genes are TRBV5-1 and TRBJ2-5, with D perhaps TRBD1 (5 bases). The CDR3 loop spans 13 amino acids. From germline, CDR1 is SGHRS and CDR2 YFSETQ. The V and J ends lost 8 bases and 2 bases respectively, with 13 bases between them. CDR3: CASTMAGQETQYF. DNA of the CDR3: TGCGCCAGTACTATGGCAGGGCAAGAGACCCAGTACTTC.

Only a few counts were recorded for this clonotype. The chain employs TRBV5-1 and TRBJ2-3, with 11 nucleotides matching TRBD2. V shed 7 bases and J 5 bases; nucleotides not matched to a gene: 18. CDR3 length equals 18 residues. CDR1 is SGHRS, CDR2 YFSETQ, per germline. The CDR3 DNA sequence: TGCGCCAGCTCGGCCACTAGCGGGGGAACACACCCAGGAGATACGCAGTATTTT. This gives the protein CASSATSGGTHPGDTQYF.

This clonotype was counted between two and nine times. J is TRBJ2-1 and V is TRBV20-1; D uncertain. V was trimmed by 1 base and J by 0 bases, leaving 7 bases between them. The CDR3 is 14 amino acids. CDR1 is DFQATT, CDR2 SNEGSKA, per germline (reference sequence). As DNA, the CDR3 is TGCAGTGCTAGAGCCCAAAGCTCCTACAATGAGCAGTTCTTC. Translated, it gives CSARAQSSYNEQFF.